The following is a T cell receptor (beta chain) sequence with its context. Antigen unknown. Amplification of TCR beta CDR3 regions used RNA as the template. HTBI primers drove first-round RT-PCR of the TCR CDR3. MiXCR, run by TCRdb on the multiplex PCR reads, gives a single entry per CDR3 protein. The sample shows about 640,000 distinct CDR3 sequences, around 21% of them seen only once. This sample is drawn from a study of T cells in Graves' hyperthyroidism and ophthalmopathy. CDR1 SGHDN and CDR2 FVKESK come from the germline V gene. The V and J ends lost 5 bases and 5 bases respectively, with 14 bases between them. The CDR3 covers 14 residues. Findings and caveats of the study: Most thyroid-expanded clonotypes above 0.001 were also found in blood.

V usage is TRBV14 and J usage is TRBJ2-3; D uncertain. Material: blood. The TCR was taken from a man aged 25 to 40 with Graves' ophthalmopathy. CDR3 protein: CASSVPTRVDTQYF. CDR3 nucleotides: TGTGCCAGCAGCGTACCCACCCGGGTAGATACGCAGTATTTT.